This TCR beta chain emerged from a study of T cell responses to AZD1222 COVID-19 vaccine. Regarding the study as a whole: Breadth and depth of Spike-specific TCRs rose after two AZD1222 doses.

Remarks on this clone: Its antigen remains unknown.

Libraries were prepared by immunoSEQ multiplex PCR; TCRdb keeps only in-frame clonotypes and omits some of them. The sample has more than 120,000 clones, around 93% seen once. Trimming took 0 bases from V and 2 from J; bases not matched to a gene: 12. The CDR3 loop spans 18 amino acids. Germline assignment: CDR1 LNHNV and CDR2 YYDKDF (reference sequence). The chain uses TRBV15 and TRBJ2-7, with 8 bases that match TRBD1. This receptor was obtained from an adult in good health. The source material was peripheral blood, sampled on day 0 of AZD1222 vaccination. CDR3 in amino acids: CATSRDGGQGAVAYEQYF. CDR3 DNA: TGTGCCACCAGCAGAGACGGTGGGCAGGGGGCGGTAGCCTACGAGCAGTACTTC.